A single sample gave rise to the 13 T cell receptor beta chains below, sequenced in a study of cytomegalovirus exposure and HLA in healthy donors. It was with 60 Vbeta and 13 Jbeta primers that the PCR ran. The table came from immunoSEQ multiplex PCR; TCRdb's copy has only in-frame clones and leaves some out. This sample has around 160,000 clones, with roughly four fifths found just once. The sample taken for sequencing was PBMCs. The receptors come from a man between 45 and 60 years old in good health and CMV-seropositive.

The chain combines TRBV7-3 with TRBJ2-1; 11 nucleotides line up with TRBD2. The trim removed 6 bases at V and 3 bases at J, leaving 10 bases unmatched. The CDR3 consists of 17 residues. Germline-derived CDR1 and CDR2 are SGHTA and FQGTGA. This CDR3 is CASRKSSGGAVYNEQFF. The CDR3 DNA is TGTGCCAGCAGAAAAAGTAGCGGGGGGGCAGTCTACAATGAGCAGTTCTTC.

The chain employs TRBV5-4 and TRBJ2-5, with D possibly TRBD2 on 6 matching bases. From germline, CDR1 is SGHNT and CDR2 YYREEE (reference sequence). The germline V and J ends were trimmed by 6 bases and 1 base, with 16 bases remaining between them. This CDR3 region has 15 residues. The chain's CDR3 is CASMDQAGPQETQYF. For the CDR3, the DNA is TGTGCCAGCATGGATCAAGCGGGTCCCCAAGAGACCCAGTACTTC.

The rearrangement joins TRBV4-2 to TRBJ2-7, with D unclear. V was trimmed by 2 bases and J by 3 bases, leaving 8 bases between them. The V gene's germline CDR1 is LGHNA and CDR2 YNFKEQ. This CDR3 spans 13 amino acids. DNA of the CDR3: TGTGCCAGCAGCCAACCTGGAGACTACGAGCAGTACTTC. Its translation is CASSQPGDYEQYF.

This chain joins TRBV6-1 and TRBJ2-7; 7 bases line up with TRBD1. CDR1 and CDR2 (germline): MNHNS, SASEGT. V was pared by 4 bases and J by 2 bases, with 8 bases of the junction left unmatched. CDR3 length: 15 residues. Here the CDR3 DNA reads TGTGCCAGCAGTGGAAGGGGGACAGCTACCTACGAGCAGTACTTC. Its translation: CASSGRGTATYEQYF.

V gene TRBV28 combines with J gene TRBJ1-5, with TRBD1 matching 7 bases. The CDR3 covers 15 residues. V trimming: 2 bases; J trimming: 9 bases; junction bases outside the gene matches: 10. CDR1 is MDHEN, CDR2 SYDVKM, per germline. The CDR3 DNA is TGTGCCAGCAGTTTACTTCGACAGGGCCAAGGGCCCCAGCATTTT. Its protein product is CASSLLRQGQGPQHF.

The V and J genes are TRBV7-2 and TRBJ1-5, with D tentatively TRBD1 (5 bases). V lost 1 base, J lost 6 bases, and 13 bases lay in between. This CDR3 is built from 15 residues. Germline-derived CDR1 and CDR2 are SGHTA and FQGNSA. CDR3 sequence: CASSLGGGVGQPQHF. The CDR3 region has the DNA TGTGCCAGCAGCTTAGGAGGAGGGGTAGGTCAGCCCCAGCATTTT.

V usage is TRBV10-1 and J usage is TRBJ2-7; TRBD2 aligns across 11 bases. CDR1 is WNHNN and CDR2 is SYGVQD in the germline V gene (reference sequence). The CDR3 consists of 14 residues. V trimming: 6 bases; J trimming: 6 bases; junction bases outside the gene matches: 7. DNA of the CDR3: TGCGCCAGCAGCAGCACTAGCGGGAGAGGCGAGCAGTACTTC. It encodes CASSSTSGRGEQYF.

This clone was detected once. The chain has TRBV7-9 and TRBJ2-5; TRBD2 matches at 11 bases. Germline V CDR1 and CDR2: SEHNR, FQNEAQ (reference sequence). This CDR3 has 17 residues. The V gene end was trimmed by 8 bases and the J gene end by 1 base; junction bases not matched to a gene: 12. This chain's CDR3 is CASGRTRLAGIQETQYF. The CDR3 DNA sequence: TGTGCCAGCGGACGGACCCGACTAGCGGGGATCCAAGAGACCCAGTACTTC.

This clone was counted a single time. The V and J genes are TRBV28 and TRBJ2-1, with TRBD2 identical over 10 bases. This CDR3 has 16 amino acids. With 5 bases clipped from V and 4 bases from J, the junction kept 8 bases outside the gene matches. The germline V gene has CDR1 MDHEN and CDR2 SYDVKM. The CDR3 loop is CASSDGSGGPYNEQFF. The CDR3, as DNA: TGTGCCAGCAGTGATGGTAGCGGGGGGCCTTACAATGAGCAGTTCTTC.

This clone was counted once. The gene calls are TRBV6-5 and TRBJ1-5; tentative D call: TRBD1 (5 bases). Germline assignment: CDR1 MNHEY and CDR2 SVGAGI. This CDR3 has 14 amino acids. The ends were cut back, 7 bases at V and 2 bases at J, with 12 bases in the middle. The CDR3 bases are TGTGCCAGCAAACGGGACTCTGGCAATCAGCCCCAGCATTTT. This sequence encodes CASKRDSGNQPQHF.

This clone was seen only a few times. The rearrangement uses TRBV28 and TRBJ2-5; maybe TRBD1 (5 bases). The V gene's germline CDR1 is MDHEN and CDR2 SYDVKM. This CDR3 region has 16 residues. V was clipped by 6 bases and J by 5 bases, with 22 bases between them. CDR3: CASRPRPSGKAETQYF. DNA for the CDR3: TGTGCCAGCAGACCCCGGCCCTCAGGGAAAGCCGAGACCCAGTACTTC.

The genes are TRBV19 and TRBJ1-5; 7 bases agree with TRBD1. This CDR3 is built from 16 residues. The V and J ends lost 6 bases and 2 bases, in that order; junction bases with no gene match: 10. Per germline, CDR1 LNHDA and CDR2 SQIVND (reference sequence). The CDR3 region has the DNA TGTGCCAGTAGCGACAGGGTTGGGGTCCGCAATCAGCCCCAGCATTTT. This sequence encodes CASSDRVGVRNQPQHF.

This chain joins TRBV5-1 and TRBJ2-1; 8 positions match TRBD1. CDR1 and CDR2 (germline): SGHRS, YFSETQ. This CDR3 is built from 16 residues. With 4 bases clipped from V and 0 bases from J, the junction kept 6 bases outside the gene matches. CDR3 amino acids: CASSPGQGSSYNEQFF. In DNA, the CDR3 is TGCGCCAGCAGCCCCGGACAGGGTAGCTCCTACAATGAGCAGTTCTTC.